The source of this T cell receptor beta chain is a study of graft-versus-host responses after intestinal transplantation. About the study: Every one of the recipients received anti-thymocyte globulin induction and afterwards took tacrolimus and steroids for around 3 years. Overall study results and limits: Declines in HvG clones occurring early post-transplant were associated with peak circulating GvH clone levels.

There are a few counts of this clone. Its antigen is still unknown. The germline CDR1 and CDR2 sequences are LNHDA and SQIVND (reference sequence). V dropped 5 bases and J dropped 2 bases, with 16 bases sitting between them. The length of the CDR3 is 16 residues. The repertoire was sequenced with immunoSEQ multiplex PCR; TCRdb's copy has only in-frame clones and lacks some. The repertoire has 65,000 to 90,000 clones, around 90% of them found once; the top ten carry 2.5%. The receptor was derived from a human donor who received an intestinal transplant. The chain joins TRBV19 to TRBJ1-3; D is possibly TRBD1 (5 bases). The sample was unstimulated CD8+ T cells sorted from spleen or lymph node cells, taken before intestinal transplant. The CDR3 sequence: CASSLFGGTAGNTIYF. The CDR3 coding sequence is TGTGCCAGTAGTCTGTTCGGCGGGACCGCTGGAAACACCATATATTTT.